This T cell receptor (beta chain) stems from a study of blood T cells in healthy people across ages. A sample-barcoded 5' primer and a J-beta primer mix were used in a second PCR of about 7 to 12 cycles. Carrying 12 random nucleotides, a template-switch adaptor labeled each individual cDNA molecule. TCRdb re-called the 5' RACE reads with MiXCR, one entry per CDR3 protein. The data show 910,000 or so distinct CDR3 sequences, about 53% seen once. Ranging in age from roughly 6 to 95, the donors were healthy Caucasian individuals from Russia. Study-wide findings and caveats: Older age coincided with a roughly linear decline in TCR beta diversity per million T cells.

Of note for this clonotype: Antigen specificity is unknown.

The source is a woman aged 55 to 70 in good health. Sequencing input: blood.

In DNA, the CDR3 is TGCAGTGCCTTAGCGGACTCCTACAATGAGCAGTTCTTC. Translated: CSALADSYNEQFF. The J gene is TRBJ2-1, the V gene TRBV20-1, with D possibly matching TRBD2 (6 bases). The germline V gene has CDR1 DFQATT and CDR2 SNEGSKA (reference sequence). The length of the CDR3 is 13 residues. V was clipped by 6 bases and J by 0 bases, with 9 bases between them.